These 21 T cell receptor beta chains came from one sample sequenced in a study of OX40 agonist ivuxolimab in advanced cancers. Some clones are missing from TCRdb's copy, which holds only in-frame ones; the method was immunoSEQ multiplex PCR. Among roughly 57,000 clones listed, 70% to 85% were seen once. This sample comprised CD4+ or CD8+ T cells sorted from blood, obtained in a trial of the OX40 agonist ivuxolimab. These receptors came from an adult with an advanced solid tumor such as melanoma, head and neck, liver or kidney cancer.

About this clone itself: One end of the junction is discordant with germline, which a read error may explain. This chain uses TRBV7-7 with TRBJ1-5, with 9 nucleotides matching TRBD1. From germline, CDR1 is SSHAT and CDR2 FNYEAQ (reference sequence). This CDR3 region has 19 residues. The CDR3 spells CASSSVLTGGNNSNQPQHF. CDR3 DNA sequence: TGTGCTAGCAGCTCCGTCTTGACAGGGGGTAATAATAGCAATCAGCCCCAGCATTTT.

As to this clone: Other DNA variants within this sample encode the same CDR3. V usage is TRBV5-4 and J usage is TRBJ2-3; possibly TRBD2 for D (5 bases). V lost 2 bases and J 0 bases, leaving 7 bases between the germline ends. The CDR3 length is 14 residues. Germline CDR1 SGHNT, CDR2 YYREEE (reference sequence). Here the CDR3 DNA reads TGTGCCAGCAGCTTAACGGGAAGCACAGATACGCAGTATTTT. It codes for CASSLTGSTDTQYF.

The rearrangement joins TRBV4-1 to TRBJ2-3; D is perhaps TRBD2 (5 bases). The CDR3 contains 15 residues. Germline values: CDR1 MGHRA, CDR2 YSYEKL. With 4 bases removed from V and 6 bases from J, the gap between germline ends came to 17 bases. The CDR3 sequence: CASSPAGVISDTQYF. The CDR3 nucleotides read TGCGCCAGCAGCCCCGCCGGGGTAATCTCCGATACGCAGTATTTT.

The V call is TRBV28, the J call TRBJ2-2; perhaps D is TRBD1 or TRBD2 (6 bases each). Looked up from germline, CDR1 is MDHEN and CDR2 is SYDVKM. The CDR3 is made up of 16 amino acids. The V and J ends lost 6 bases and 7 bases respectively, with 21 bases between them. CDR3 DNA sequence: TGTGCCAGCAGGGGGGCCGGAGGGTTAGGTTTCGGGGAGCTGTTTTTT. It encodes CASRGAGGLGFGELFF.

The chain recombines TRBV5-4 with TRBJ2-7; D might be TRBD2 (5 bases). V lost 3 bases and J 7 bases, leaving 14 bases between the germline ends. Germline assignment: CDR1 SGHNT and CDR2 YYREEE (reference sequence). This CDR3 contains 13 residues. The CDR3 is CASSSVTISEQYF. The CDR3 region has the DNA TGTGCCAGCAGCTCGGTGACTATAAGTGAGCAGTACTTC.

The V and J genes are TRBV2 and TRBJ1-5, with 7 bases that match TRBD1. V lost 6 bases to trimming and J lost 7 bases; unmatched junction nucleotides: 9. This CDR3 is built from 14 residues. From germline, CDR1 is SNHLY and CDR2 FYNNEI. Written as DNA, the CDR3 is TGTGCCAGCAGCGTAAGACAGGGAGGGCAGCCCCAGCATTTT. It is translated as CASSVRQGGQPQHF.

This chain joins TRBV5-1 and TRBJ1-6; D remains unclear. This CDR3 comprises 14 residues. From germline, CDR1 is SGHRS and CDR2 YFSETQ. V was shortened by 3 bases and J by 5 bases, with 9 bases between the two germline ends. The CDR3 here is CASSSTGDNSPLHF. CDR3 bases: TGCGCCAGCAGCTCAACCGGGGATAATTCACCCCTCCACTTT.

This sequence joins TRBV5-1 and TRBJ2-1; unclear D gene. The V gene's germline CDR1 is SGHRS and CDR2 YFSETQ. Trimming took off 1 base at V and 6 bases at J, with 8 bases between the two ends. CDR3 length equals 13 residues. The CDR3 DNA is TGCGCCAGCAGCTTGAATCCATTCAATGAGCAGTTCTTC. This sequence encodes CASSLNPFNEQFF.

CDR3 coding DNA: TGTGCCAGCAGTGGTATAGGGGGGGCCTTGGGGTACAATGAGCAGTTCTTC. Its protein is CASSGIGGALGYNEQFF. The chain uses TRBV6-1 and TRBJ2-1; the D gene is possibly TRBD2 (7 bases). This CDR3 region has 17 residues. Trimming pared 4 bases from V and 4 bases from J, leaving 20 bases between. The germline CDR1 and CDR2 sequences are MNHNS and SASEGT.

This chain links TRBV29-1 with TRBJ2-5; D may correspond to TRBD1 or TRBD2 (5 bases each). The CDR3 is 12 residues long. CDR1 is SQVTM and CDR2 is ANQGSEA in the germline V gene. Deletions cut 7 bases from V and 6 bases from J, with 15 bases between. The CDR3: CSAAGSGKTQYF. The CDR3, as DNA: TGCAGCGCAGCAGGGTCGGGGAAGACCCAGTACTTC.

This chain links TRBV5-1 with TRBJ2-1; 9 bases agree with TRBD1. This CDR3 is built from 17 residues. Germline CDR1 is SGHRS and CDR2 is YFSETQ. Losses at the gene ends were 3 bases for V and 6 bases for J; bases not matched to a gene: 13. CDR3 residues: CASSSGTGISRGNEQFF. CDR3 in DNA: TGCGCCAGCAGCTCCGGGACAGGGATAAGTAGGGGCAATGAGCAGTTCTTC.

The chain employs TRBV18 and TRBJ1-4, with 7 nucleotides matching TRBD1. Trimming cost V 2 bases and J 0 bases; bases outside gene matches: 3. This CDR3 has 16 amino acids. CDR1 is KGHSH, CDR2 LQKENI, per germline. CDR3 residues: CASSPRTGATNEKLFF. The DNA for the CDR3 is TGTGCCAGCTCACCAAGGACAGGAGCAACTAATGAAAAACTGTTTTTT.

The chain couples TRBV7-3 to TRBJ2-7; no reliable D call. The CDR3 extends over 13 amino acids. Trimming shortened V by 3 bases and J by 9 bases, and 15 bases separated the two germline ends. CDR1 and CDR2 (germline): SGHTA, FQGTGA. The DNA for the CDR3 is TGTGCCAGCAGCTTTGGGCCAGACTCCGCGCAGTACTTC. Encoded protein: CASSFGPDSAQYF.

The chain combines TRBV7-3 with TRBJ2-5; TRBD2 matches at 9 bases. The V and J ends lost 5 bases and 2 bases, in that order; junction bases with no gene match: 12. The germline gives CDR1 SGHTA, CDR2 FQGTGA. The length of the CDR3 is 17 residues. CDR3 in DNA: TGTGCCAGCAGCCCTGGAGGGCGGGGGGGAAGACAAGAGACCCAGTACTTC. It yields the protein CASSPGGRGGRQETQYF.

The rearrangement joins TRBV18 to TRBJ1-5; 8 nucleotides align to TRBD1. The CDR3 extends over 15 amino acids. Per germline, CDR1 KGHSH and CDR2 LQKENI. V gave up 4 bases and J gave up 2 bases; unmatched junction bases: 4. For the CDR3, the DNA is TGTGCCAGCTCACTGGGACAGGTAGGCAATCAGCCCCAGCATTTT. This encodes CASSLGQVGNQPQHF.

This chain connects TRBV29-1 to TRBJ1-4, with a tentative D call TRBD1 (5 bases). Trimming removed 7 bases at V and 8 bases at J, with 20 bases between. From germline, CDR1 is SQVTM and CDR2 ANQGSEA. The CDR3 loop spans 14 amino acids. CDR3 in DNA: TGCAGCGCCCTGGAGGGGCCCACCGGGGAAAAACTGTTTTTT. It is translated as CSALEGPTGEKLFF.

J is TRBJ2-7 and V is TRBV11-2, with 11 bases that match TRBD1. J was trimmed by 2 bases and V by 4 bases; bases with no gene match: 7. The CDR3 sequence is 16 residues long. Germline V lookup: CDR1 SGHAT, CDR2 FQNNGV. Here the CDR3 DNA reads TGTGCCAGCAGCTCCCTACCGGGACAGGGGGCCTACGAGCAGTACTTC. Translation: CASSSLPGQGAYEQYF.

The chain combines TRBV4-2 with TRBJ2-3; D might be TRBD1 (5 bases). Germline V CDR1 and CDR2: LGHNA, YNFKEQ. This CDR3 comprises 17 residues. The V gene lost 1 base and the J gene lost 6 bases, with 20 bases spanning the gap. The CDR3 nucleotides are TGTGCCAGCAGCCAAGGTCGGGTACACAAGGGGCTCGATACGCAGTATTTT. Amino acids: CASSQGRVHKGLDTQYF.

This chain connects TRBV6-5 to TRBJ1-1; D is possibly TRBD1 (6 bases). The CDR3 sequence is 16 residues long. V was pared by 1 base and J by 1 base, with 13 bases between. The germline V gene encodes CDR1 MNHEY and CDR2 SVGAGI. The chain's CDR3 is CASSYYRARGNTEAFF. Here the CDR3 DNA reads TGTGCCAGCAGTTACTATCGGGCCAGGGGGAACACTGAAGCTTTCTTT.

The chain couples TRBV7-2 to TRBJ2-5, with 7 bases identical to TRBD1. The CDR3 is 15 amino acids. V was pared by 5 bases and J by 4 bases, with 10 bases of the junction left unmatched. The V gene's germline CDR1 is SGHTA and CDR2 FQGNSA. CDR3 coding DNA: TGTGCCAGCAGCCGGTCGTGGCAGGGGGTAGAGACCCAGTACTTC. Amino acids: CASSRSWQGVETQYF.

The gene calls are TRBV28 and TRBJ2-3, with 8 bases identical to TRBD2. V dropped 6 bases and J dropped 4; count of bases not matched to a gene: 9. Germline CDR1 MDHEN, CDR2 SYDVKM. This CDR3 has 15 amino acids. This CDR3 is CASRISGGYADTQYF. CDR3 nucleotide sequence: TGTGCCAGCAGGATAAGCGGGGGTTACGCAGATACGCAGTATTTT.